Each of the 27 T cell receptor beta chains below was sequenced from the same sample in a study of blood T cell repertoires in COVID-19. Sequenced by immunoSEQ multiplex PCR; TCRdb stores in-frame clones only, minus some. The profile shows 90,000 to 130,000 clones, roughly 84% of them singletons. The sample consisted of peripheral blood. The receptors were gathered from a man aged 35 to 55 with acute or convalescent COVID-19.

The chain employs TRBV4-2 and TRBJ1-1; D remains ambiguous. V was shortened by 1 base and J by 11 bases, with 23 bases between the two germline ends. Germline CDR1 LGHNA, CDR2 YNFKEQ. The CDR3 sequence is 16 residues long. The CDR3: CASSQGGFTGVSIAFF. In nucleotides, the CDR3 is TGTGCCAGCAGCCAAGGAGGGTTTACTGGGGTTTCGATCGCTTTCTTT.

By its share, this clone is medium-sized. The chain combines TRBV27 with TRBJ1-1; 11 bases match TRBD1. The CDR3 consists of 17 residues. Losses at the gene ends were 1 base for V and 3 bases for J; bases not matched to a gene: 7. Germline CDR1 and CDR2: MNHEY and SMNVEV (reference sequence). CDR3 bases: TGTGCCAGCAGTTTATACGGGACAGGGGGGGTGTACACTGAAGCTTTCTTT. This codes for CASSLYGTGGVYTEAFF.

This chain joins TRBV18 and TRBJ2-2, with 13 bases lining up with TRBD2. V shed 3 bases and J 4 bases; nucleotides not matched to a gene: 2. From germline, CDR1 is KGHSH and CDR2 LQKENI. The CDR3 consists of 16 residues. CDR3 loop: CASSPRTSGSTGELFF. In DNA, the CDR3 is TGTGCCAGCTCACCGCGGACTAGCGGGAGCACCGGGGAGCTGTTTTTT.

The chain couples TRBV28 to TRBJ1-6, with D perhaps matching TRBD1 (5 bases). In germline, CDR1 is MDHEN, CDR2 SYDVKM. Trimming shortened V by 2 bases and J by 7 bases, and 15 bases separated the two germline ends. This CDR3 is built from 16 residues. CDR3 residues: CASSLSVRAGNSPLHF. CDR3 nucleotide sequence: TGTGCCAGCAGTTTAAGCGTCAGGGCGGGGAATTCACCCCTCCACTTT. Based on the CDR3 plus reference TRBV28 and TRBJ1-6, the full variable domain is DVKVTQSSRYLVKRTGEKVFLECVQDMDHENMFWYRQDPGLGLRLIYFSYDVKMKEKGDIPEGYSVSREKKERFSLILESASTNQTSMYLCASSLSVRAGNSPLHFGNGTRLTVT.

The chain carries TRBV30 and TRBJ1-4; TRBD1 matches at 10 bases. The V gene end was trimmed by 7 bases and the J gene end by 7 bases; junction bases not matched to a gene: 9. Germline V CDR1 and CDR2: GTSNPN, SVGIG (reference sequence). CDR3 length: 14 amino acids. CDR3 loop: CASTTGGFSEKLFF. The CDR3 DNA sequence: TGTGCCTCGACGACAGGGGGCTTCAGTGAAAAACTGTTTTTT.

This clone has just a few counts. This rearrangement joins TRBV18 to TRBJ2-6, with a weak D call TRBD1 (6 bases). The CDR3 length is 17 residues. V lost 3 bases, J lost 0 bases, and 12 bases lay in between. Germline assignment: CDR1 KGHSH and CDR2 LQKENI. The chain's CDR3 is CASSPGQLSSGANVLTF. In DNA, the CDR3 is TGTGCCAGCTCACCCGGACAGTTAAGCTCTGGGGCCAACGTCCTGACTTTC.

This rearrangement joins TRBV6-5 to TRBJ2-2; tentatively, D is TRBD1 (6 bases). The CDR3 is 15 residues long. Germline CDR1 is MNHEY and CDR2 is SVGAGI. The V end lost 6 bases, the J end lost 2 bases, and 13 bases lay between the germline ends. DNA for the CDR3: TGTGCCAGCAGACTCGGGACATATAACACCGGGGAGCTGTTTTTT. Its protein product is CASRLGTYNTGELFF.

V and J are TRBV28 and TRBJ2-7, with TRBD2 matching over 8 bases. The V gene's germline CDR1 is MDHEN and CDR2 SYDVKM. The CDR3 length is 15 residues. V shed 7 bases, J shed 4 bases, and the junction held 12 bases outside the gene matches. CDR3 in DNA: TGTGCCAGCACCCCGGGAGGCGGGAGGAGGTACGAGCAGTACTTC. Protein sequence: CASTPGGGRRYEQYF.

This clone turned up a few times. The V gene is TRBV10-3, the J gene TRBJ2-4; TRBD2 matches 7 bases. The CDR3 has 13 residues. V shed 8 bases, J shed 1 base, and the junction held 2 bases outside the gene matches. Germline V lookup: CDR1 ENHRY, CDR2 SYGVKD. The CDR3 nucleotides read TGTGCCATCGGGCGGGAGGCCAAAAACATTCAGTACTTC. The encoded protein is CAIGREAKNIQYF.

This rearrangement joins TRBV6-1 to TRBJ2-1, with D tentatively TRBD1 (5 bases). V dropped 1 base and J dropped 10 bases, with 11 bases sitting between them. This CDR3 spans 13 amino acids. CDR1 is MNHNS and CDR2 is SASEGT in the germline V gene. The CDR3 sequence is CASSEGQGDEQFF. CDR3 sequence (DNA): TGTGCCAGCAGTGAAGGCCAGGGTGACGAGCAGTTCTTC.

On this clone: A junction end diverges from the germline sequence, so it may reflect a read error. The rearrangement joins TRBV5-1 to TRBJ2-5, with TRBD2 as a possible D gene (5 bases). Germline loops: CDR1 SGHRS, CDR2 YFSETQ. This CDR3 is built from 12 residues. CDR3 nucleotide sequence: TGCGCCAGCAGCCCGGTTGGGGAGAACCAGTACTTC. It specifies CASSPVGENQYF.

V and J are TRBV28 and TRBJ2-1; 9 bases line up with TRBD2. Trimming removed 7 bases from V and 10 bases from J; junction bases left unmatched: 26. CDR3 size: 19 residues. Looked up from germline, CDR1 is MDHEN and CDR2 is SYDVKM. CDR3 amino acids: CASKDGRGQNSGRVREQFF. In nucleotides, the CDR3 is TGTGCCAGCAAAGATGGGAGGGGGCAGAATAGCGGGAGAGTAAGGGAGCAGTTCTTC.

The rearrangement joins TRBV11-2 to TRBJ2-2, with 10 bases lining up with TRBD2. CDR1 is SGHAT, CDR2 FQNNGV, per germline. V dropped 0 bases and J dropped 6; count of bases not matched to a gene: 7. CDR3 size: 17 residues. CDR3 DNA: TGTGCCAGCAGCTTAGAGTCTAGCGGGAGATTCGCCGGGGAGCTGTTTTTT. It codes for CASSLESSGRFAGELFF.

This chain uses TRBV13 with TRBJ2-1, with 8 bases that match TRBD2. J was trimmed by 0 bases and V by 5 bases; bases with no gene match: 6. CDR1 is PRHDT and CDR2 is FYEKMQ in the germline V gene (reference sequence). The length of the CDR3 is 16 residues. CDR3 amino acids: CASSPTSGSSYNEQFF. For the CDR3, the DNA is TGTGCCAGCAGCCCCACTAGCGGTTCCTCCTACAATGAGCAGTTCTTC.

For this clone: The junction differs from germline at one of its ends, possibly a read error. The gene calls are TRBV7-2 and TRBJ1-1; D not certain. The CDR3 runs to 13 residues. The germline gives CDR1 SGHTA, CDR2 FQGNSA. The CDR3 nucleotides are TGTGCCAGCAATCCTACCGGGAACCCTGAAGCTTTCTTT. Amino acid sequence: CASNPTGNPEAFF.

The chain employs TRBV4-2 and TRBJ1-2, with 8 nucleotides matching TRBD1. The V gene's germline CDR1 is LGHNA and CDR2 YNFKEQ. CDR3 size: 16 residues. The J segment lost 8 bases and the V segment lost 3 bases, leaving 14 bases of the junction unmatched. The CDR3 reads CASSHRRDRSSAGYTF. CDR3 DNA: TGTGCCAGCAGCCACCGGCGGGACAGGAGCTCGGCAGGCTACACCTTC.

This clone was detected only a few times. V usage is TRBV3-1 (or the pseudogene TRBV3-2) and J usage is TRBJ1-1; 9 bases align to TRBD1. Germline CDR1 LGHDT, CDR2 YNNKEL (reference sequence). Trimming took 4 bases from V and 4 from J; bases not matched to a gene: 19. The CDR3 extends over 19 amino acids. The CDR3 region has the DNA TGTGCCAGCAGCCCACACCCGGGACAGGGCGGAAAAGGAGGCACTGAAGCTTTCTTT. Residues: CASSPHPGQGGKGGTEAFF.

The rearrangement links TRBV2 to TRBJ2-1, with TRBD1 as a possible D gene (5 bases). CDR1 is SNHLY, CDR2 FYNNEI, per germline. CDR3 length: 14 amino acids. Trimming removed 5 bases from V and 4 bases from J, with 12 bases in between. The CDR3 DNA is TGTGCCAGCAGTCGGCAGGGAAAGTACAATGAGCAGTTCTTC. Translation: CASSRQGKYNEQFF.

V usage is TRBV7-2 and J usage is TRBJ1-3, with 9 bases aligning to TRBD1. Germline lookup yields CDR1 SGHTA and CDR2 FQGNSA. Trimming removed 5 bases from V and 0 bases from J; junction bases left unmatched: 11. The CDR3 length is 18 residues. The CDR3 region is CASSPPGTGPSSGNTIYF. The CDR3 DNA follows: TGTGCCAGCAGCCCTCCCGGGACAGGGCCGAGCTCTGGAAACACCATATATTTT. The whole variable domain, filled in from reference TRBV7-2 and TRBJ1-3, reads GAGVSQSPSNKVTEKGKDVELRCDPISGHTALYWYRQSLGQGLEFLIYFQGNSAPDKSGLPSDRFSAERTGGSVSTLTIQRTQQEDSAVYLCASSPPGTGPSSGNTIYFGEGSWLTVV.

The chain is built from TRBV7-9 and TRBJ2-6; unclear D gene. The CDR3 has 17 residues. The V end lost 2 bases, the J end lost 0 bases, and 11 bases lay between the germline ends. Germline CDR1 reads SEHNR; CDR2 reads FQNEAQ (reference sequence). The CDR3 nucleotides are TGTGCCAGCAGCTTAAAGATAGCTTTCTCTGGGGCCAACGTCCTGACTTTC. Protein: CASSLKIAFSGANVLTF.

V usage is TRBV7-9 and J usage is TRBJ2-3; TRBD1 agrees at 10 bases. The V gene end was trimmed by 5 bases and the J gene end by 4 bases; junction bases not matched to a gene: 9. The CDR3 has 16 residues. Germline values: CDR1 SEHNR, CDR2 FQNEAQ (reference sequence). The CDR3 loop is CASSGTGTGASDTQYF. CDR3 sequence (DNA): TGTGCCAGCAGCGGGACCGGGACAGGGGCTTCAGATACGCAGTATTTT.

The V and J genes are TRBV30 and TRBJ2-1; possibly TRBD2 for D (5 bases). V dropped 3 bases and J dropped 10 bases, with 10 bases sitting between them. Germline CDR1 and CDR2: GTSNPN and SVGIG (reference sequence). The CDR3 is made up of 11 amino acids. In nucleotides, the CDR3 is TGTGCCTGGAGCTGGACTCCGGAGCAGTTCTTC. It codes for CAWSWTPEQFF.

The chain combines TRBV19 with TRBJ1-6; tentative D call: TRBD1 (5 bases). Deletions cut 6 bases from V and 6 bases from J, with 15 bases between. CDR1 is LNHDA and CDR2 is SQIVND in the germline V gene (reference sequence). The CDR3 is 15 amino acids. CDR3 in amino acids: CASRPNGGGNSPLHF. CDR3 in DNA: TGTGCCAGTAGGCCCAACGGGGGAGGTAATTCACCCCTCCACTTT.

This clone was seen a few times. The J gene is TRBJ1-6, the V gene TRBV5-4; D unclear. V was trimmed by 0 bases and J by 6 bases, leaving 10 bases between them. This CDR3 is built from 15 residues. Germline-derived CDR1 and CDR2 are SGHNT and YYREEE (reference sequence). The CDR3: CASSLDPGTNSPLHF. CDR3 coding DNA: TGTGCCAGCAGCTTGGATCCGGGAACTAATTCACCCCTCCACTTT.

In this sample, this clone turned up a few times. The chain employs TRBV7-9 and TRBJ1-2; possibly TRBD1 for D (5 bases). The V gene's germline CDR1 is SEHNR and CDR2 FQNEAQ (reference sequence). The CDR3 has 12 amino acids. The V gene lost 5 bases and the J gene lost 4 bases, with 8 bases spanning the gap. The CDR3, as DNA: TGTGCCAGCAGCCCGGGGGGCTATGGCTACACCTTC. This encodes CASSPGGYGYTF.

The rearrangement links TRBV27 to TRBJ2-1; TRBD2 aligns across 9 bases. Germline CDR1 reads MNHEY; CDR2 reads SMNVEV (reference sequence). Germline trimming cut 0 bases from V and 9 bases from J; bases unmatched to any gene: 6. This CDR3 has 15 amino acids. The CDR3 nucleotides are TGTGCCAGCAGTTTATCCAGCGGGAGGTTTGGTGAGCAGTTCTTC. Amino acids: CASSLSSGRFGEQFF.

V usage is TRBV7-2 and J usage is TRBJ2-5; 8 nucleotides match TRBD2. CDR3 length: 15 amino acids. Trimming cost V 1 base and J 5 bases; bases outside gene matches: 6. Germline lookup yields CDR1 SGHTA and CDR2 FQGNSA. The CDR3 nucleotides are TGTGCCAGCAGCTTAGAGGCGGGGGGCCGGGAGACCCAGTACTTC. Its protein is CASSLEAGGRETQYF.